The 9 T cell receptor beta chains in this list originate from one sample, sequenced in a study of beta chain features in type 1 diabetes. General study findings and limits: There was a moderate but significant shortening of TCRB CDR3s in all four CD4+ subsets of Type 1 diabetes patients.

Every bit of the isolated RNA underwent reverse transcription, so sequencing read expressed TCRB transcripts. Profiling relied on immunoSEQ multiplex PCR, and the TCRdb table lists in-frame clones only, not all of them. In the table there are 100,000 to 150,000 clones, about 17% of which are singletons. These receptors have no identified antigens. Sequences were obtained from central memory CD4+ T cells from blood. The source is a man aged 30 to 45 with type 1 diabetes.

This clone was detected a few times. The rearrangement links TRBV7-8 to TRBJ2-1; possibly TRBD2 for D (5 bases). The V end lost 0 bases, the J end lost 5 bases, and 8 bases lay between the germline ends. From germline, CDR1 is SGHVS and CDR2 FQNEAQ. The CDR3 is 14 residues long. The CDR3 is CASSLADYDNEQFF. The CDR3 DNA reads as TGTGCCAGCAGCTTAGCCGACTATGACAATGAGCAGTTCTTC.

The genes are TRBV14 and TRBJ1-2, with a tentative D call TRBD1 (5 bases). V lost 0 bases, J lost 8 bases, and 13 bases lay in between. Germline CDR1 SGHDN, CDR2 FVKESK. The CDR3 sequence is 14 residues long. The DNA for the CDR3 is TGTGCCAGCAGCCAAGACCGGGGGGTGTACGGCTACACCTTC. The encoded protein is CASSQDRGVYGYTF.

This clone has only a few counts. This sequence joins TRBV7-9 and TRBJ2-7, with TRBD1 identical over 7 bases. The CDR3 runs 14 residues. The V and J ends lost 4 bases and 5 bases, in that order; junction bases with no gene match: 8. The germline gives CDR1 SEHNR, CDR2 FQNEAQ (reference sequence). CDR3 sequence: CASSSDLTGHEQYF. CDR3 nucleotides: TGTGCCAGCAGCTCCGATCTGACAGGGCACGAGCAGTACTTC.

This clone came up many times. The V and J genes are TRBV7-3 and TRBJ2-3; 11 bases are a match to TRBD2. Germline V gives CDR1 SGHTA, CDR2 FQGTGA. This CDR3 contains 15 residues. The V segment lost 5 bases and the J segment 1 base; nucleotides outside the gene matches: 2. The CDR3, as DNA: TGTGCCAGCAGCGCACTAGCGGGGGGCACAGATACGCAGTATTTT. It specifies CASSALAGGTDTQYF.

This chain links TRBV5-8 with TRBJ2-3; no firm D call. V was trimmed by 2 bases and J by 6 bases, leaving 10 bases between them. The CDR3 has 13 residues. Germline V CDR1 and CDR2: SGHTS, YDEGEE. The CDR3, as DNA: TGTGCCAGCAGCTTCAATAATGGGGATACGCAGTATTTT. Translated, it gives CASSFNNGDTQYF.

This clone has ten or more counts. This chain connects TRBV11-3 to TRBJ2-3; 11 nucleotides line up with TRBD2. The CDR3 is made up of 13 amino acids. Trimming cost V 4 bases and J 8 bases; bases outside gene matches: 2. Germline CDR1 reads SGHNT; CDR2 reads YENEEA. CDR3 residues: CASSYTSGGTQYF. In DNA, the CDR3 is TGTGCCAGCAGCTACACTAGCGGGGGTACGCAGTATTTT.

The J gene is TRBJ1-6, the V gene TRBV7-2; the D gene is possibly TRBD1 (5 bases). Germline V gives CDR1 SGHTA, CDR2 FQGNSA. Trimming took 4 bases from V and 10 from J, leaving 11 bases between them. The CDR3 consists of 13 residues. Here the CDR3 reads CASSWTNGSPLHF. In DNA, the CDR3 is TGTGCCAGCAGCTGGACAAATGGCTCACCCCTCCACTTT.

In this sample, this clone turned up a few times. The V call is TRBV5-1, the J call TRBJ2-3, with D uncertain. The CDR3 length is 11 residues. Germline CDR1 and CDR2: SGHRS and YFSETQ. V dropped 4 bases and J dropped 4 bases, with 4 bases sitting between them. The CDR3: CASSLSDTQYF. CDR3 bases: TGCGCCAGCAGCCTGTCAGATACGCAGTATTTT.

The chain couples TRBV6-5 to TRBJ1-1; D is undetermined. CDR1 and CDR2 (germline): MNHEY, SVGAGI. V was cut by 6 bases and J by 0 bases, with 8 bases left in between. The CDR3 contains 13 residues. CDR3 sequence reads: CASRRSLNTEAFF. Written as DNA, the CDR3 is TGTGCCAGCAGGAGAAGTTTGAACACTGAAGCTTTCTTT.